Listed here are 24 T cell receptor beta chains from one sample, sequenced in a study of blood T cell repertoires in COVID-19. Here immunoSEQ multiplex PCR was the method, and the copy in TCRdb shows in-frame clones only, minus some. The sample shows hundreds of thousands of clones, around 89% of them seen only once. The specimen was PBMCs or T cells enriched from blood (not recorded which). The receptors derive from a woman aged 55-69 years in a cohort exposed to, infected with or recovered from COVID-19 (not recorded which).

The chain links TRBV7-3 to TRBJ2-5, with 8 bases lining up with TRBD2. After removal of 2 bases from V and 0 bases from J, the junction contained 2 bases not matched to a gene. This CDR3 has 15 amino acids. Germline V lookup: CDR1 SGHTA, CDR2 FQGTGA. CDR3 loop: CASSLGTRNQETQYF. DNA for the CDR3: TGTGCCAGCAGCTTAGGGACTAGGAACCAAGAGACCCAGTACTTC.

The V call is TRBV10-3, the J call TRBJ1-1, with TRBD1 matching over 8 bases. This CDR3 spans 14 amino acids. The trim removed 8 bases at V and 1 base at J, leaving 6 bases unmatched. CDR1 ENHRY and CDR2 SYGVKD come from the germline V gene. CDR3 sequence (DNA): TGTGCCATCGCTGATGGACAGGGGAACACTGAAGCTTTCTTT. Translating gives CAIADGQGNTEAFF.

This clone was detected once. The rearrangement uses TRBV5-6 and TRBJ1-1, with a possible D match to TRBD1 (5 bases). Germline CDR1 SGHDT, CDR2 YYEEEE. The CDR3 contains 13 residues. V gave up 3 bases and J gave up 0 bases, with 6 bases separating them. CDR3 residues: CASSSGLNTEAFF. The CDR3 DNA reads TGTGCCAGCAGCTCAGGGTTGAACACTGAAGCTTTCTTT.

V is TRBV19 and J is TRBJ2-7; D gene ambiguous. Trimming stripped 1 base from V and 4 bases from J, with 14 bases between. The CDR3 totals 15 residues. Germline CDR1 LNHDA, CDR2 SQIVND (reference sequence). The CDR3 is CASSIGQDHAYEQYF. The CDR3 DNA is TGTGCCAGTAGTATAGGGCAGGATCACGCTTACGAGCAGTACTTC.

CDR3 sequence (DNA): TGTGCCAGCAGCCAAGGACTCCCGAACACCGGGGAGCTGTTTTTT. This sequence encodes CASSQGLPNTGELFF. The chain employs TRBV4-2 and TRBJ2-2; D unresolved. CDR1 and CDR2 from the germline V gene are LGHNA and YNFKEQ. V was clipped by 1 base and J by 0 bases, with 6 bases between them. CDR3 size: 15 residues.

V usage is TRBV19 and J usage is TRBJ1-2; 7 positions match TRBD1. The junction had 8 bases not matched to a gene; V was cut back by 3 bases and J by 7 bases. Germline V gene data show CDR1 as LNHDA and CDR2 as SQIVND (reference sequence). CDR3 size: 14 residues. The CDR3 region is CASSIDREVPGYTF. The DNA for the CDR3 is TGTGCCAGTAGTATCGACAGGGAAGTTCCTGGCTACACCTTC.

This chain connects TRBV2 to TRBJ2-1; the D gene is possibly TRBD2 (5 bases). The length of the CDR3 is 13 residues. V lost 4 bases and J lost 6, with 10 bases in between. Germline lookup yields CDR1 SNHLY and CDR2 FYNNEI. CDR3 residues: CASSVYRGNEQFF. CDR3 DNA sequence: TGTGCCAGCAGTGTCTACCGGGGCAATGAGCAGTTCTTC.

This rearrangement joins TRBV9 to TRBJ2-7; 9 bases agree with TRBD2. This CDR3 is built from 18 residues. V was clipped by 4 bases and J by 5 bases; unmatched bases: 19. Germline lookup yields CDR1 SGDLS and CDR2 YYNGEE. CDR3 protein: CASSSGLISGSDHHEQYF. In nucleotides, the CDR3 is TGTGCCAGCAGCTCCGGATTAATTAGCGGGAGCGACCACCACGAGCAGTACTTC. The whole variable domain, remainder taken from reference TRBV9 and TRBJ2-7, is DSGVTQTPKHLITATGQRVTLRCSPRSGDLSVYWYQQSLDQGLQFLIQYYNGEERAKGNILERFSAQQFPDLHSELNLSSLELGDSALYFCASSSGLISGSDHHEQYFGPGTRLTVT.

The table lists this clone with a few counts. CDR3 bases: TGTGCCAGCAGCTCCAGACAGGGGGTTGTCGCTGAAGCTTTCTTT. Encoded protein: CASSSRQGVVAEAFF. V is TRBV7-2 and J is TRBJ1-1; 9 nucleotides line up with TRBD1. Germline CDR1 is SGHTA and CDR2 is FQGNSA. V dropped 4 bases and J dropped 6; count of bases not matched to a gene: 9. The CDR3 spans 15 residues. The variable domain in full, with the rest retrieved from reference TRBV7-2 and TRBJ1-1, is GAGVSQSPSNKVTEKGKDVELRCDPISGHTALYWYRQSLGQGLEFLIYFQGNSAPDKSGLPSDRFSAERTGGSVSTLTIQRTQQEDSAVYLCASSSRQGVVAEAFFGQGTRLTVV.

This clone was seen a single time. The chain couples TRBV9 to TRBJ2-1; 11 bases fit TRBD2. This CDR3 contains 14 residues. V lost 4 bases, J lost 6 bases, and 3 bases stayed unmatched. From germline, CDR1 is SGDLS and CDR2 YYNGEE. The CDR3 protein is CASSPGTSGNEQFF. CDR3 DNA: TGTGCCAGCAGCCCGGGGACTAGCGGCAATGAGCAGTTCTTC.

The gene calls are TRBV11-2 and TRBJ2-1; the match to TRBD2 covers 8 bases. The trim removed 3 bases at V and 4 bases at J, leaving 11 bases unmatched. Germline CDR1 and CDR2: SGHAT and FQNNGV. The CDR3 has 17 amino acids. CDR3 sequence: CASSLGVAGRRYNEQFF. CDR3 bases: TGTGCCAGCAGCTTGGGCGTAGCGGGACGACGGTACAATGAGCAGTTCTTC.

CDR3 residues: CASSEGTSGRYYEQYF. The CDR3 DNA reads TGTGCCAGCAGTGAAGGGACTAGCGGGAGATATTACGAGCAGTACTTC. The gene calls are TRBV25-1 and TRBJ2-7, with 14 bases that match TRBD2. This CDR3 contains 16 residues. V shed 2 bases, J shed 4 bases, and the junction held 4 bases outside the gene matches. Germline loops: CDR1 MGHDK, CDR2 SYGVNS.

The V call is TRBV27, the J call TRBJ2-7; 8 bases agree with TRBD2. The CDR3 is 16 residues long. CDR1 is MNHEY and CDR2 is SMNVEV in the germline V gene (reference sequence). After removal of 2 bases from V and 6 bases from J, the junction contained 12 bases not matched to a gene. DNA of the CDR3: TGTGCCAGCAGTTTAATTAAAGCGGGAGTTCGGCTCGAGCAGTACTTC. This translates into CASSLIKAGVRLEQYF.

The chain recombines TRBV5-1 with TRBJ2-7; 7 nucleotides align to TRBD2. V lost 4 bases, J lost 5 bases, and 15 bases stayed unmatched. The length of the CDR3 is 16 residues. Per the germline V gene, CDR1 is SGHRS and CDR2 is YFSETQ. CDR3 amino acids: CASSPNSGGGRDEQYF. The DNA of the CDR3 is TGCGCCAGCAGCCCCAATTCCGGCGGGGGTCGGGACGAGCAGTACTTC.

The genes are TRBV19 and TRBJ1-5, with 8 bases matching TRBD1. Germline CDR1 and CDR2: LNHDA and SQIVND (reference sequence). This CDR3 is built from 19 residues. Trimming took 5 bases from V and 0 from J; bases not matched to a gene: 15. CDR3 region: CASSAPGTGFTHSNQPQHF. The CDR3 bases are TGTGCCAGTAGTGCCCCCGGGACAGGCTTTACCCATAGCAATCAGCCCCAGCATTTT.

As concerns this clone: The sample contains more than one DNA sequence encoding this CDR3. CDR3 sequence: CASSQAGGNYGYTF. The CDR3 DNA is TGTGCCAGCAGCCAAGCTGGAGGGAACTATGGCTACACCTTC. The chain uses TRBV4-2 and TRBJ1-2; D is uncertain. This CDR3 region has 14 residues. Germline V gives CDR1 LGHNA, CDR2 YNFKEQ. V was clipped by 1 base and J by 2 bases, with 8 bases between them.

The CDR3, as DNA: TGTGCCAGCAGCTTATATGCGGGGCGTAACACTGAAGCTTTCTTT. It yields the protein CASSLYAGRNTEAFF. V usage is TRBV11-2 and J usage is TRBJ1-1, with D possibly being TRBD1 (5 bases). This CDR3 spans 15 amino acids. CDR1 and CDR2 (germline): SGHAT, FQNNGV. V was clipped by 2 bases and J by 2 bases, with 12 bases between them.

The chain couples TRBV6-1 to TRBJ1-5; D gene unclear. Between the trimmed V and J ends, which lost 3 bases and 0 bases, there was a span of 18 bases. The CDR3 consists of 18 residues. Looked up from germline, CDR1 is MNHNS and CDR2 is SASEGT. The CDR3 bases are TGTGCCAGCAGTGAGGTAGGCTGGAGAGGTTATAGCAATCAGCCCCAGCATTTT. Protein: CASSEVGWRGYSNQPQHF.

This chain links TRBV19 with TRBJ2-2; a weak D match, TRBD1 (5 bases). V was trimmed by 4 bases and J by 5 bases, leaving 20 bases between them. Germline V lookup: CDR1 LNHDA, CDR2 SQIVND (reference sequence). The length of the CDR3 is 17 residues. CDR3 region: CASSKNPGRVMTGELFF. As DNA, the CDR3 is TGTGCCAGTAGTAAGAATCCAGGGCGAGTAATGACCGGGGAGCTGTTTTTT.

The chain's CDR3 is CASSPDNNEQFF. The CDR3 DNA follows: TGTGCCAGCAGCCCGGACAACAATGAGCAGTTCTTC. V and J are TRBV7-3 and TRBJ2-1; the D gene is possibly TRBD1 (5 bases). The CDR3 has 12 residues. V gave up 5 bases and J gave up 5 bases, with 7 bases separating them. CDR1 and CDR2 (germline): SGHTA, FQGTGA.

V is TRBV19 and J is TRBJ2-1; 8 bases line up with TRBD2. V shed 3 bases, J shed 6 bases, and the junction held 4 bases outside the gene matches. From germline, CDR1 is LNHDA and CDR2 SQIVND (reference sequence). This CDR3 region has 14 residues. In DNA form, the CDR3 reads TGTGCCAGTAGTATCCGGGAGGGCCTCAATGAGCAGTTCTTC. The encoded protein is CASSIREGLNEQFF. Full variable domain (outside the CDR3, taken from reference TRBV19 and TRBJ2-1): DGGITQSPKYLFRKEGQNVTLSCEQNLNHDAMYWYRQDPGQGLRLIYYSQIVNDFQKGDIAEGYSVSREKKESFPLTVTSAQKNPTAFYLCASSIREGLNEQFFGPGTRLTVL.

This rearrangement joins TRBV7-2 to TRBJ1-5; 9 nucleotides agree with TRBD1. The length of the CDR3 is 15 residues. V lost 4 bases, J lost 6 bases, and 7 bases stayed unmatched. Per the germline V gene, CDR1 is SGHTA and CDR2 is FQGNSA. CDR3 sequence: CASSSRTGAGQPQHF. CDR3 nucleotides: TGTGCCAGCAGCTCCCGGACAGGGGCCGGTCAGCCCCAGCATTTT.

The V call is TRBV9, the J call TRBJ2-2; TRBD2 is a possible D gene (5 bases). This CDR3 comprises 18 residues. Trimming shortened V by 4 bases and J by 0 bases, and 19 bases separated the two germline ends. CDR1 is SGDLS, CDR2 YYNGEE, per germline. The CDR3 coding sequence is TGTGCCAGCAGCCTCCCCCGTCTGAGGGCGACGAACACCGGGGAGCTGTTTTTT. Amino acid sequence: CASSLPRLRATNTGELFF.

This clone was observed a single time. This chain links TRBV7-6 with TRBJ1-5; 8 positions match TRBD1. The CDR3 covers 17 residues. With V trimmed by 5 bases and J by 6 bases, 15 bases remained unmatched. Looked up from germline, CDR1 is SGHVS and CDR2 is FNYEAQ. The chain's CDR3 is CASSPRGGQGGRQPQHF. The DNA of the CDR3 is TGTGCCAGCAGCCCCCGGGGTGGACAGGGAGGTCGTCAGCCCCAGCATTTT.